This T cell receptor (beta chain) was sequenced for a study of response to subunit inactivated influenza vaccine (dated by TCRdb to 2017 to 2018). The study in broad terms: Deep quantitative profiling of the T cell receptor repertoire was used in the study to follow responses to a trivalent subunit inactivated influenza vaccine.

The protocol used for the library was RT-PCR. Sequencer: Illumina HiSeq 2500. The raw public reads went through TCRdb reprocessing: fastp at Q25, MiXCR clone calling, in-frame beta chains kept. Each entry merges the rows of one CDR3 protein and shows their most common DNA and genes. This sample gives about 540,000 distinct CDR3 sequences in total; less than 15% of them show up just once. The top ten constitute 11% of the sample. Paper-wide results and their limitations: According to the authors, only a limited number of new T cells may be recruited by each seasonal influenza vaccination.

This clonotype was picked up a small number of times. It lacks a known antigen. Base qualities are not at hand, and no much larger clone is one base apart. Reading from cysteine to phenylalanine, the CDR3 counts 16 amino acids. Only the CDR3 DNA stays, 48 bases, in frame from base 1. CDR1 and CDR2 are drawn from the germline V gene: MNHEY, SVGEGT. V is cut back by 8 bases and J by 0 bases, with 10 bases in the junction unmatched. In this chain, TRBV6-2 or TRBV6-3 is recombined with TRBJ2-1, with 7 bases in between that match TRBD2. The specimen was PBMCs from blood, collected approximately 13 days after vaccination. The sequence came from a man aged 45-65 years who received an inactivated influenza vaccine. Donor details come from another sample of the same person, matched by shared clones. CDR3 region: CASALARSGSYNEQFF. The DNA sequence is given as TGTGCCAGCGCACTAGCGCGTTCCGGCTCCTACAATGAGCAGTTCTTC.